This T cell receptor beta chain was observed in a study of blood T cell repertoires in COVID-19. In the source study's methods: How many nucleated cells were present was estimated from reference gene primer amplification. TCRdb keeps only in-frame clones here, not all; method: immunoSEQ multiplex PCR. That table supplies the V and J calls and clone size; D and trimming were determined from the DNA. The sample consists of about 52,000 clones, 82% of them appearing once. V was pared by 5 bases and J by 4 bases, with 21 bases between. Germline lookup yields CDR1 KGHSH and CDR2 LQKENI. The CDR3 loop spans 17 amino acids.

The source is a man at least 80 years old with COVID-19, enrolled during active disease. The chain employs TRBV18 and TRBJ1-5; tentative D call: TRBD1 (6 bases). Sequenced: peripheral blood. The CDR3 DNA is TGTGCCAGCTCATCACAACCCCCGGGGACACAGAATCAGCCCCAGCATTTT. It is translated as CASSSQPPGTQNQPQHF.